This T cell receptor (beta chain) is drawn from a study of regulatory and conventional T cells in RAG deficiency. Overall study results and limits: RAG-deficient patients showed markedly lower Shannon entropy and higher Simpson indices than control T-cell subsets. Patient subsets had shorter CDR3s; Omenn Treg-Tconv overlap exceeded 75%.

Trimming removed 5 bases from V and 0 bases from J, with 11 bases in between. From germline, CDR1 is MNHEY and CDR2 SVGAGI. This CDR3 contains 15 residues. Some clones are missing from TCRdb's copy, which holds only in-frame ones; the method was immunoSEQ multiplex PCR. Among tens of thousands of clones, over 80% were seen once, and the ten largest hold 0.82%. Blood CD4+ CD25-high CD127-low regulatory T cells supplied the genomic DNA template. With respect to this clone: As yet, its antigen is unknown.

In addition, the sample was reused for a study of regulatory T cells. In that study: The primer mix had 52 TRBV and 13 TRBJ primers. Skewed V and J usage and few unique V-J pairs marked patient repertoires, most in Tregs.

The TCR comes from a human donor in good health. The chain has TRBV6-5 and TRBJ1-3; TRBD1 is a possible D gene (6 bases). The sample taken for sequencing was Tregs sorted from blood. CDR3 loop: CASSPTGFSGNTIYF. CDR3 nucleotides: TGTGCCAGCAGTCCCACAGGGTTCTCTGGAAACACCATATATTTT.